This TCR beta chain comes out of a study of T-cell reconstitution after alpha-beta-depleted transplantation in children. Preparation of the TCRbeta library was carried out with unique molecular identifiers. TCRdb used MiXCR to reprocess the PCR reads, holding one entry per CDR3 protein. The sample shows approximately 980,000 distinct CDR3 sequences, roughly 31% of them seen only once. General observations from the study: In some patients, recipient T cells and intrathymic progenitors surviving conditioning explained high day-60 diversity. Reports say that about two months after transplant, the alpha-beta T cells came out of several hundred graft clones that had expanded. It was newly produced T cells that mostly accounted for T-cell counts and diversity one year after transplant.

This clonotype showed up just a few times. Its target is unknown. Germline assignment: CDR1 SQVTM and CDR2 ANQGSEA. The length of the CDR3 is 16 residues. The V end was cut by 6 bases, the J end by 0 bases, with 17 bases between. This specimen was PBMCs, mostly from graft donor cells, taken 360 days after TCRalphabeta/CD19-depleted stem cell transplant. The sequence was collected from a boy under two years old who had a stem cell transplant for SCID, so the T cells may come from the graft donor. V and J are TRBV29-1 and TRBJ2-2; D may be TRBD2 (5 bases). This chain's CDR3 is CSVGAPGMANTGELFF. In nucleotides, the CDR3 is TGCAGCGTCGGCGCTCCGGGAATGGCGAACACCGGGGAGCTGTTTTTT.